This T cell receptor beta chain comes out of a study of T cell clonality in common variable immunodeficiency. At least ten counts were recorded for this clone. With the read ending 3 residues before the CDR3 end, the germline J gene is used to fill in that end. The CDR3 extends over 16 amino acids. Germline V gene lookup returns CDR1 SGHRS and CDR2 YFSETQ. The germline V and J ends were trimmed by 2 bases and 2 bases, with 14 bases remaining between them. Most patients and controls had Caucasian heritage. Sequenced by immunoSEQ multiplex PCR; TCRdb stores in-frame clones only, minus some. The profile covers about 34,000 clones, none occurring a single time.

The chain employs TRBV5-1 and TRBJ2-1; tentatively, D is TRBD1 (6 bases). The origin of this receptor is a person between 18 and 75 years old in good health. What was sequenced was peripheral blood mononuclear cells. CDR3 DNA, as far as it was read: TGCGCCAGCAGCTTATCAGGGGAGCCTGCCTACAATGAG. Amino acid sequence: CASSLSGEPAYNE. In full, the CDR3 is CASSLSGEPAYNEQFF.